This T cell receptor (beta chain) comes out of a study of T cell responses to AZD1222 COVID-19 vaccine. Study-wide points: Following two doses of AZD1222, Spike-specific TCR breadth and depth rose.

Generated by immunoSEQ multiplex PCR, the TCRdb table keeps only in-frame clones and is missing some. This repertoire shows about 4,600 clones, approximately 91% found once; its top ten account for around 5.2%. This clone was seen only once. Antigen specificity is unknown. This sequence was found in an adult who received the AZD1222 COVID-19 vaccine. This specimen was peripheral blood, taken 28 days after the second AZD1222 dose.

CDR3 loop: CSASRQGAREQYF. In DNA form, the CDR3 reads TGCAGTGCTAGTCGGCAGGGAGCCCGCGAGCAGTACTTC. The rearrangement links TRBV20-1 to TRBJ2-7, with D perhaps matching TRBD1 or TRBD2 (5 bases each). Germline V gives CDR1 DFQATT, CDR2 SNEGSKA (reference sequence). Deletions cut 3 bases from V and 6 bases from J, with 15 bases between. The CDR3 has 13 residues.